This TCR beta chain emerged from a study of identical twins (dated by TCRdb to between 2015 and 2016). Context from the whole study: To test whether fetal clonotypes persist, the study used deep sequencing on TCR alpha and beta repertoires from monozygotic twins, unrelated adults of various ages, and cord blood. To rule out contamination, replicate twin experiments were performed at different times with different library preparation protocols. Study-wide findings and limitations: In monozygotic twins, recombination models systematically underestimated out-of-frame TCR alpha sharing, but the models matched the sharing seen between unrelated individuals. Out-of-frame TCR alpha sequences shared between twins showed an excess of low generation-probability sequences compared with coincidental sharing between unrelated individuals. Zero-insertion analyses could be partly confounded by invariant T cells such as MAIT and iNKT, although diverse VJ usage argued against such confounding for most clonotypes. Fewer insertions were carried by abundant cord blood beta clonotypes, a similar but weaker trend appeared in young adult naive repertoires, and no such trend appeared in memory repertoires. Because the same donors could not be followed over many years, conclusions were based on cross-sectional statistical analysis. A weaker excess of twin sharing was found in beta out-of-frame sequences because the signal-to-noise ratio was lowered by fewer shared sequences.

The germline V gene gives CDR1 as MDHEN and CDR2 as SYDVKM. Including the terminal cysteine and phenylalanine, the CDR3 comprises 19 residues. Only the CDR3 part of the read is kept: 57 bases, read in frame from the first base. Trimming removed 6 bases from V and 7 bases from J; the gene matches leave 23 bases unexplained. Libraries were prepared through 5' RACE. Sequenced using an Illumina HiSeq 2000. A universal primer binding site was added through template switching, and the final cDNA carried a unique molecular identifier so that TCR cDNA molecules could be counted accurately. First-strand cDNA for TCR alpha and beta chains was synthesized from specific primers in the conserved constant-segment region. To control for contamination, each cDNA library was double barcoded with a SMART-Mk sample barcode plus Illumina barcodes. TruSeq adapter sequences, together with Illumina sample barcodes, were added in two successive PCR steps. Sequencing of the TCR alpha and beta cDNA libraries was done on the Illumina HiSeq platform using custom primers. The original pipeline was this. MiGEC processed the raw reads to extract unique molecular identifiers, while MiXCR was used to determine the CDR3 positions. Recombination models were inferred per individual with the repgenHMM and IGoR tools using an EM algorithm. Shared clonotype analysis was performed with the tcR package in R, normalizing sharing by the product of cloneset sizes. Out-of-frame nonproductive sequences were analyzed to study raw recombination free of thymic and clonal selection effects. In TCRdb, the public reads were trimmed at Q25 with fastp and aligned with MiXCR, with productive beta chains retained. Each entry merges the rows of one CDR3 protein and shows their most common DNA and genes. The V and J calls here are based on TCRdb, not the publication. In this sample the table shows 1.5 million to 2 million distinct CDR3 sequences, roughly a third of which occur a single time. The ten largest make up over 0.25% of the sample.

All donors were healthy Caucasians. With respect to this clonotype: It lacks a known antigen. There are no base qualities to consult, and no much larger clone falls within one base.

The sequence is built from TRBV28 and TRBJ1-5, and TRBD1 matches 8 of the central bases. The clonotype originates from a newborn girl in good health. Specimen: cord blood. The DNA reads as follows: TGTGCCAGCAGACCCCCCCACCGCCTCCTGGACAGGGTCAAGCAGCCCCAGCATTTT. It translates as CASRPPHRLLDRVKQPQHF.